This T cell receptor beta chain was sequenced in a study of shared clonotypes between healthy human individuals. Overall study results and limits: Of the naive CD4 clonotypes, about 5% were shared across a few donors. Sampling used blood alone; tissue repertoires probably differ.

Turning to this clone: Its specificity is not known.

CDR1 and CDR2 (germline): MNHEY, SVGAGI. This CDR3 is built from 14 residues. V lost 7 bases, J lost 7 bases, and 19 bases lay in between. CD45RO negativity and positive selection for CCR7 defined naive CD8 cells, a population that excluded terminally differentiated effector memory CD45RA+ cells. Genomic DNA per cell subset filled all wells of several immunoSEQ plates. Original data processing: From ImmunoSEQ came sequences covering only the junction and carrying no quality scores, so filtering differed. Assay used: immunoSEQ multiplex PCR; TCRdb lists only in-frame clones, some missing. V, J and clone size reflect that table, while D and trimming were determined from the DNA. The sample has hundreds of thousands of clones; around 96% are singletons.

The sample was naive CD8+ T cells sorted from blood. This sequence was found in a woman in her thirties in good health. The genes are TRBV6-5 and TRBJ1-1, with TRBD1 as a possible D gene (6 bases). The CDR3 DNA reads as TGTGCCAGCACGGAGGGGGGCCGGCAGGATGAAGCTTTCTTT. This encodes CASTEGGRQDEAFF.